The 32 T cell receptor beta chains in this list originate from one sample, sequenced in a study of shared clonotypes between healthy human individuals. TCRdb's copy holds only in-frame clones and misses some; the assay was immunoSEQ multiplex PCR. The sample has 2 million to 3 million clones, more than 85% seen once. The specimen was naive CD4+ T cells from PBMCs. Subset denoted: CD45RA+ positively selected. These receptors originate from a man between 18 and 29 years old in good health. Some clones in this sample may be carry-over from other donors' samples.

The chain links TRBV2 to TRBJ2-2; possibly TRBD1 for D (6 bases). The germline V gene has CDR1 SNHLY and CDR2 FYNNEI. V was trimmed by 4 bases and J by 0 bases, leaving 9 bases between them. This CDR3 comprises 15 residues. The CDR3 protein is CASSGTAANTGELFF. DNA of the CDR3: TGTGCCAGCAGTGGGACAGCAGCGAACACCGGGGAGCTGTTTTTT.

The V call is TRBV14, the J call TRBJ2-7, with a weak D call TRBD1 (6 bases). CDR3 length equals 15 residues. Per germline, CDR1 SGHDN and CDR2 FVKESK. V shed 3 bases and J shed 2 bases, with 14 bases lying between them. CDR3 residues: CASSHGTRAPYEQYF. DNA for the CDR3: TGTGCCAGCAGCCATGGGACAAGGGCCCCCTACGAGCAGTACTTC.

The V and J genes are TRBV11-2 and TRBJ2-6; D is possibly TRBD1 (5 bases). Germline V gene sequence: CDR1 SGHAT, CDR2 FQNNGV. The CDR3 is 18 amino acids. Trimming removed 4 bases from V and 0 bases from J, with 16 bases in between. CDR3 sequence: CASSSLLSTASGANVLTF. The CDR3 DNA sequence: TGTGCCAGCAGCTCGCTCCTCTCGACAGCCTCTGGGGCCAACGTCCTGACTTTC. Variable domain in full (rest from reference TRBV11-2 and TRBJ2-6): EAGVAQSPRYKIIEKRQSVAFWCNPISGHATLYWYQQILGQGPKLLIQFQNNGVVDDSQLPKDRFSAERLKGVDSTLKIQPAKLEDSAVYLCASSSLLSTASGANVLTFGAGSRLTVL.

The J gene is TRBJ1-4, the V gene TRBV10-3, with TRBD1 identical over 9 bases. The CDR3 is 15 residues long. With V trimmed by 3 bases and J by 6 bases, 5 bases remained unmatched. The V gene's germline CDR1 is ENHRY and CDR2 SYGVKD. CDR3 in amino acids: CAISDPTGGDEKLFF. CDR3 sequence (DNA): TGTGCCATCAGTGACCCGACAGGGGGGGATGAAAAACTGTTTTTT.

The rearrangement links TRBV5-1 to TRBJ2-7; no clear D gene. The CDR3 runs to 13 residues. V was trimmed by 4 bases and J by 3 bases, leaving 11 bases between them. The germline V gene has CDR1 SGHRS and CDR2 YFSETQ. The DNA for the CDR3 is TGCGCCAGCAGCCGAAGCGCAAACTACGAGCAGTACTTC. Encoded protein: CASSRSANYEQYF.

Remarks on this clone: The same CDR3 arises from other DNA sequences in this sample as well. The rearrangement links TRBV27 to TRBJ1-1, with 7 positions matching TRBD1. The CDR3 has 13 residues. Trimming cost V 3 bases and J 5 bases; bases outside gene matches: 3. Germline V CDR1 and CDR2: MNHEY, SMNVEV (reference sequence). CDR3 sequence (DNA): TGTGCCAGCAGTTTGAACAGGGGTACTGAAGCTTTCTTT. Translation: CASSLNRGTEAFF.

The chain couples TRBV2 to TRBJ2-1; 11 bases are shared with TRBD2. CDR3 length equals 15 residues. CDR1 is SNHLY, CDR2 FYNNEI, per germline. V was clipped by 6 bases and J by 2 bases; unmatched bases: 3. CDR3 loop: CASRGTSGPYNEQFF. As DNA, the CDR3 is TGTGCCAGCAGGGGGACTAGCGGACCCTACAATGAGCAGTTCTTC.

The rearrangement joins TRBV11-2 to TRBJ1-5; 8 bases fit TRBD1. The CDR3 covers 13 residues. With 5 bases clipped from V and 7 bases from J, the junction kept 4 bases outside the gene matches. Per germline, CDR1 SGHAT and CDR2 FQNNGV. The CDR3 loop reads CASSPTGEQPQHF. CDR3 nucleotide sequence: TGTGCCAGCAGCCCGACAGGGGAACAGCCCCAGCATTTT.

The V and J genes are TRBV6-4 and TRBJ2-2; D not resolved. The germline V gene encodes CDR1 MRHNA and CDR2 SNTAGT. Trimming shortened V by 3 bases and J by 0 bases, and 11 bases separated the two germline ends. This CDR3 comprises 16 residues. CDR3 sequence reads: CASSESFFANTGELFF. CDR3 in DNA: TGTGCCAGCAGTGAGTCCTTCTTCGCGAACACCGGGGAGCTGTTTTTT.

The chain carries TRBV28 and TRBJ2-7; D unclear. Trimming cost V 6 bases and J 0 bases, with 9 bases left between them. CDR1 and CDR2 from the germline V gene are MDHEN and SYDVKM. The CDR3 runs 13 residues. CDR3 sequence reads: CASSPVVSYEQYF. The CDR3 region has the DNA TGTGCCAGCAGCCCAGTGGTCTCCTACGAGCAGTACTTC.

The chain links TRBV29-1 to TRBJ1-1, with 7 nucleotides matching TRBD1. The CDR3 covers 12 residues. The junction had 1 base not matched to a gene; V was cut back by 6 bases and J by 0 bases. Germline V gene lookup returns CDR1 SQVTM and CDR2 ANQGSEA. CDR3 in DNA: TGCAGCGTCGACAGGGTGAACACTGAAGCTTTCTTT. Protein product: CSVDRVNTEAFF.

In DNA form, the CDR3 reads TGCGCCAGCAGAGAAGGGGAGAATGAAAAACTGTTTTTT. Its translation is CASREGENEKLFF. The V and J genes are TRBV5-1 and TRBJ1-4; possible D gene TRBD1, 5 bases. Per the germline V gene, CDR1 is SGHRS and CDR2 is YFSETQ. V was cut by 5 bases and J by 5 bases, with 10 bases left in between. This CDR3 region has 13 residues.

The chain links TRBV28 to TRBJ1-2, with TRBD1 matching over 9 bases. Looked up from germline, CDR1 is MDHEN and CDR2 is SYDVKM. The CDR3 totals 15 residues. V was clipped by 5 bases and J by 7 bases; unmatched bases: 11. The CDR3 nucleotides read TGTGCCAGCAGTCCCCTCGGACAGGGGCTGTTTGGCTACACCTTC. Translating gives CASSPLGQGLFGYTF.

A single count supports this clone. The sample has other DNA sequences that encode this CDR3 too. The chain couples TRBV7-3 to TRBJ2-1; maybe TRBD2 (6 bases). The length of the CDR3 is 15 residues. Germline values: CDR1 SGHTA, CDR2 FQGTGA. Trimming left V 0 bases short and J 4 bases short, with 10 bases between. CDR3 DNA: TGTGCCAGCAGCTTAACGGGGGACTCTTACAATGAGCAGTTCTTC. It yields the protein CASSLTGDSYNEQFF.

With respect to this clone: Mismatch with germline at one junction end may stem from a read error. Other DNA sequences from this sample encode an identical CDR3 as well. J is TRBJ1-2 and V is TRBV2; D uncertain. Germline lookup yields CDR1 SNHLY and CDR2 FYNNEI. CDR3 length: 14 residues. The CDR3 coding sequence is TGCGCCAGCAGTAAGGAGGAGGAGGGCCATGGCTACACCTTC. Its translation: CASSKEEEGHGYTF.

The V and J genes are TRBV5-4 and TRBJ2-1; no definite D call. There are 15 residues in the CDR3. The germline CDR1 and CDR2 sequences are SGHNT and YYREEE (reference sequence). V gave up 2 bases and J gave up 3 bases, with 12 bases separating them. For the CDR3, the DNA is TGTGCCAGCAGCTTCTCCCCTTTAGGCTACAATGAGCAGTTCTTC. This sequence encodes CASSFSPLGYNEQFF.

The chain links TRBV28 to TRBJ2-1; D possibly corresponds to TRBD2 (7 bases). The V gene lost 3 bases and the J gene lost 5 bases, with 11 bases spanning the gap. This CDR3 spans 14 amino acids. CDR1 MDHEN and CDR2 SYDVKM come from the germline V gene. CDR3 nucleotide sequence: TGTGCCAGCAGTTTTTTAGGGGGGGACAATGAGCAGTTCTTC. This encodes CASSFLGGDNEQFF.

CDR3 bases: TGTGCCAGCAGCTTAGTGAGTCAGGTTCGCTACGAGCAGTACTTC. Amino acid sequence: CASSLVSQVRYEQYF. V gene TRBV7-3 combines with J gene TRBJ2-7; D remains unclear. The germline V gene encodes CDR1 SGHTA and CDR2 FQGTGA. V lost 2 bases and J lost 3, with 14 bases in between. The CDR3 is 15 residues long.

The rearrangement joins TRBV28 to TRBJ2-1; the D gene could be TRBD1 or TRBD2 (6 bases each). V lost 7 bases, J lost 10 bases, and 20 bases lay in between. This CDR3 comprises 14 residues. Per germline, CDR1 MDHEN and CDR2 SYDVKM. The CDR3 nucleotides read TGTGCCAGCACCGTCGGTCCGGGGGCCAGGGAGCAGTTCTTC. It translates to CASTVGPGAREQFF.

The rearrangement joins TRBV5-8 to TRBJ2-7; D call uncertain. V gave up 0 bases and J gave up 6 bases, with 4 bases separating them. This CDR3 is built from 11 residues. Germline-derived CDR1 and CDR2 are SGHTS and YDEGEE. Here the CDR3 reads CASSLVAEQYF. The CDR3 coding sequence is TGTGCCAGCAGCTTGGTGGCCGAGCAGTACTTC.

The V call is TRBV15, the J call TRBJ1-2; D is unclear. The CDR3 contains 15 residues. Germline assignment: CDR1 LNHNV and CDR2 YYDKDF (reference sequence). The V and J ends lost 0 bases and 6 bases respectively, with 14 bases between them. The CDR3 is CATSRDGRATNGYTF. The CDR3 bases are TGTGCCACCAGCAGAGATGGTCGGGCAACTAATGGCTACACCTTC.

The chain carries TRBV13 and TRBJ1-1; 8 bases map to TRBD1. CDR3 length: 16 amino acids. Germline loops: CDR1 PRHDT, CDR2 FYEKMQ (reference sequence). J gave up 2 bases and V 5 bases, and 10 bases lay outside the gene matches. CDR3 loop: CASSPAPTGENTEAFF. As DNA, the CDR3 is TGTGCCAGCAGCCCGGCACCGACAGGGGAAAACACTGAAGCTTTCTTT.

The chain links TRBV28 to TRBJ2-6; D is possibly TRBD1 (6 bases). The CDR3 is 17 residues long. Trimming cost V 4 bases and J 2 bases, with 15 bases left between them. The germline CDR1 and CDR2 sequences are MDHEN and SYDVKM. The CDR3 DNA reads as TGTGCCAGCAGTTACCCAGGGGTTCTCGCTGGGGCCAACGTCCTGACTTTC. Translating it yields CASSYPGVLAGANVLTF.

The rearrangement uses TRBV4-1 and TRBJ2-7; 7 positions agree with TRBD1. Germline CDR1 reads MGHRA; CDR2 reads YSYEKL. This CDR3 contains 15 residues. The junction had 7 bases not matched to a gene; V was cut back by 1 base and J by 4 bases. CDR3: CASSQGTQGTYEQYF. Written as DNA, the CDR3 is TGCGCCAGCAGCCAAGGTACACAGGGGACATACGAGCAGTACTTC.

The chain combines TRBV2 with TRBJ2-7; possibly TRBD1 or TRBD2 for D (5 bases each). CDR3 length equals 16 residues. The germline gives CDR1 SNHLY, CDR2 FYNNEI. Trimming took off 8 bases at V and 2 bases at J, with 22 bases between the two ends. Here the CDR3 reads CASLGTEPSLTYEQYF. Written as DNA, the CDR3 is TGTGCCAGCCTCGGGACGGAGCCCTCCCTAACCTACGAGCAGTACTTC.

The chain has TRBV29-1 and TRBJ2-3; 9 bases are shared with TRBD1. With 7 bases clipped from V and 4 bases from J, the junction kept 9 bases outside the gene matches. This CDR3 contains 14 residues. In germline, CDR1 is SQVTM, CDR2 ANQGSEA. CDR3 sequence (DNA): TGCAGCGCCGGAGGGACAGGGTTTTCAGATACGCAGTATTTT. Amino acid sequence: CSAGGTGFSDTQYF.

The chain is built from TRBV7-9 and TRBJ2-2, with 9 bases matching TRBD2. CDR1 is SEHNR and CDR2 is FQNEAQ in the germline V gene (reference sequence). The length of the CDR3 is 15 residues. V lost 3 bases to trimming and J lost 4 bases; unmatched junction nucleotides: 3. The CDR3 nucleotides are TGTGCCAGCAGCTTTGGACTAGCGATCACCGGGGAGCTGTTTTTT. It specifies CASSFGLAITGELFF.

This chain links TRBV21-1 with TRBJ2-2; the table calls TRBD1, which could not be checked here. TRBV21-1 is marked as a pseudogene. This CDR3 has 17 amino acids. The CDR3, as DNA: TGTGCCAGCAGCAAATCGCGTGGGACAGGCAACACCGGGGAGCTGTTTTTT. Its translation is CASSKSRGTGNTGELFF.

The gene calls are TRBV6-1 and TRBJ1-5; TRBD1 matches at 7 bases. Germline trimming cut 6 bases from V and 4 bases from J; bases unmatched to any gene: 6. Germline V CDR1 and CDR2: MNHNS, SASEGT. The CDR3 totals 14 residues. CDR3 region: CASSADRTNQPQHF. CDR3 coding DNA: TGTGCCAGCAGCGCGGACAGGACTAATCAGCCCCAGCATTTT.

The V call is TRBV28, the J call TRBJ2-6; 8 nucleotides agree with TRBD1. This CDR3 has 17 amino acids. CDR1 and CDR2 (germline): MDHEN, SYDVKM. V lost 5 bases to trimming and J lost 4 bases; unmatched junction nucleotides: 10. CDR3 sequence: CASSPGTGRTGANVLTF. In DNA, the CDR3 is TGTGCCAGCAGTCCCGGGACAGGTAGGACCGGGGCCAACGTCCTGACTTTC.

This clone has a single count. This chain uses TRBV7-3 with TRBJ2-1; 15 nucleotides agree with TRBD2. Losses at the gene ends were 4 bases for V and 8 bases for J; bases not matched to a gene: 12. The germline V gene encodes CDR1 SGHTA and CDR2 FQGTGA. The CDR3 runs 18 residues. The CDR3 is CASSSHRWTSGRGHEQFF. CDR3 DNA: TGTGCCAGCAGCTCTCACCGGTGGACTAGCGGGAGGGGTCATGAGCAGTTCTTC.

The chain employs TRBV5-1 and TRBJ2-3, with D perhaps matching TRBD1 or TRBD2 (5 bases each). CDR1 SGHRS and CDR2 YFSETQ come from the germline V gene. Between the trimmed V and J ends, which lost 6 bases and 6 bases, there was a span of 20 bases. The CDR3 consists of 15 residues. As DNA, the CDR3 is TGCGCCAGCACCAACCCCCAGGGAGCCGGGGATACGCAGTATTTT. It translates to CASTNPQGAGDTQYF.